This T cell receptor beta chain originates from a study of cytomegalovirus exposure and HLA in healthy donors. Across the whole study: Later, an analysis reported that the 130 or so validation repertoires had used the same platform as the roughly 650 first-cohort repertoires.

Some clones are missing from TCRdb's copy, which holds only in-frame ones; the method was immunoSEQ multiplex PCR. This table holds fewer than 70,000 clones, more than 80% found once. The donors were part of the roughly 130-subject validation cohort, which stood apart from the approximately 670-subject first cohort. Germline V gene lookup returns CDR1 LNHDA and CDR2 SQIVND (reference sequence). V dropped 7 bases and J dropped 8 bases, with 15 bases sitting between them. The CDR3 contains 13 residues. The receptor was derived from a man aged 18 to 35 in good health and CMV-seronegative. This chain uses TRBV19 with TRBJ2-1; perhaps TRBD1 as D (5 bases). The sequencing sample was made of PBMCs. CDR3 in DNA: TGTGCCAGTAAGAACAGGATGTTGGATGAGCAGTTCTTC. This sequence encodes CASKNRMLDEQFF.